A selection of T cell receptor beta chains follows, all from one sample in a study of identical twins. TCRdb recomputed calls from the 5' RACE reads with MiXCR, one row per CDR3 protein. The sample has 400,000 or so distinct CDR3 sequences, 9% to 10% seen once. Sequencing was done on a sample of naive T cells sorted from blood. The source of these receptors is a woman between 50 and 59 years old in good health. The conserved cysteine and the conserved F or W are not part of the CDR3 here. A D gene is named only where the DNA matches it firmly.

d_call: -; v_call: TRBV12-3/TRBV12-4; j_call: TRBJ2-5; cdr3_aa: ASTEKETQY
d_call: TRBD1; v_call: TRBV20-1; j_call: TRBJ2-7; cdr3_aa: SAVRDRGYEQY
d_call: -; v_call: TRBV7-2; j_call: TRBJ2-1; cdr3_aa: ASSPSVGVTNEQF
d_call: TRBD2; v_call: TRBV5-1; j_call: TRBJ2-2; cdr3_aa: ASSLASGRTTGELF
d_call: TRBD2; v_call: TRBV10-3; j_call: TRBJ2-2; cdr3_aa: ATGLAGGPGNTGELF
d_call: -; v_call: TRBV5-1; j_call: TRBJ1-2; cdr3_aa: ASSFGGANYGYT
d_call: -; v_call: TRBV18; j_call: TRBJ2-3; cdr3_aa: ASSPLAWWGDTQY
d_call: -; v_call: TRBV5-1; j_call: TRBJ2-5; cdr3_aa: ASSLDGTRQETQY
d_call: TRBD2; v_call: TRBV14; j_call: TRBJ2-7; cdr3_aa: ASSPGTRSNDEQY
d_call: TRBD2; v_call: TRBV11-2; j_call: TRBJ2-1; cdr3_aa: ASSLRVLADLGEQF
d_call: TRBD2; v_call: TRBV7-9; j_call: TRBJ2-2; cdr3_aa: ASSSLSGSNTGELF
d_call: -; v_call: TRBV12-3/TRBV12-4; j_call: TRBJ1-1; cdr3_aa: ASSFRRTANTEAF
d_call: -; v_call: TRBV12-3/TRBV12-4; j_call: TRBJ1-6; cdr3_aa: ASSLSADSPLH
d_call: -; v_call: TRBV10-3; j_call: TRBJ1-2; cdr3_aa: AISDAGTNYGYT
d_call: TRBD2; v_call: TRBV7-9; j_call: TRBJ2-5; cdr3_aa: ASTATSGETQY
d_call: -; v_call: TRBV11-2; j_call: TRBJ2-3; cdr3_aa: ASSLVVNTDTQY
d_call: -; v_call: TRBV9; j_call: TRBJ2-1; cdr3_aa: ASSVATYNEQF
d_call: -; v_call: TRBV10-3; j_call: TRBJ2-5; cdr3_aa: AISVGEKETQY
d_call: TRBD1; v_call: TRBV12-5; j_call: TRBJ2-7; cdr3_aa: ASGLGTGSYEQY
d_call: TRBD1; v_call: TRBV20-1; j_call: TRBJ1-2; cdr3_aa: SAKGPETGRANYGYT
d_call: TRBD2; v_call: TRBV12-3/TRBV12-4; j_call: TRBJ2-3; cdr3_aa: ASSLFRGRAGDTQY
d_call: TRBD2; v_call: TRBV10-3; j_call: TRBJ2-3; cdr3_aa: AATGAGGVTDTQY
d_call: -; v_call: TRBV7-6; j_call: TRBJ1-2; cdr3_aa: ASSSSPLYGYT
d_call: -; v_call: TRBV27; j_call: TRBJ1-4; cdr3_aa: ASMDNEKLF
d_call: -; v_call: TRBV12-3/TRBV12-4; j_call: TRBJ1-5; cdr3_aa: ASRGGGLRGQPQH
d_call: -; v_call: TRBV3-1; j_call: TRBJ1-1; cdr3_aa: ASSQLPLNTEAF
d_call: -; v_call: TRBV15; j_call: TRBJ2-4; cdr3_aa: ATSRDPSPNDIQY
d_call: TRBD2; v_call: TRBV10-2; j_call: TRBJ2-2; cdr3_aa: ASSVLAGNLNTGELF
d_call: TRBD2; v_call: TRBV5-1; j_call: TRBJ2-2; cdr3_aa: ASSLTGGSMIGELF
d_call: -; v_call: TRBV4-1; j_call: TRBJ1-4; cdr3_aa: AGSQVFLEKLF
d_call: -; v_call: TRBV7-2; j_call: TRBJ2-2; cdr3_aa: ASSRMGVAGELF
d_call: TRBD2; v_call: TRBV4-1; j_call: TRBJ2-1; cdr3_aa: ASSQVSSGSGDEQF
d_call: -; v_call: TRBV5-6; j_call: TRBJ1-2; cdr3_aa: ASSLAGNYGYT
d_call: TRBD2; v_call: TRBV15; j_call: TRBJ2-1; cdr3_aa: ATSLSSGSDEQF
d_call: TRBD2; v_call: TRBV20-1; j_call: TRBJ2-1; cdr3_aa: SAGTSGSNEQF
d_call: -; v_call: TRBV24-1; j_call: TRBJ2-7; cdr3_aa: ATAGSSYEQY
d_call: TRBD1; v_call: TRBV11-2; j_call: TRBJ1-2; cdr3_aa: ASSLTPLDRGYGYT
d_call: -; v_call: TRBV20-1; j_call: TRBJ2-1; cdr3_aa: SAPLSSEQF
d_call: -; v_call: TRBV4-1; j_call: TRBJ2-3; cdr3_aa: ASSQPARSSTDTQY
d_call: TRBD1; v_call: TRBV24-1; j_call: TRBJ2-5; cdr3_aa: ATSDFHRGKGETQY
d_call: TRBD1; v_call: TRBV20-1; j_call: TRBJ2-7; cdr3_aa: SASRTGISYEQY
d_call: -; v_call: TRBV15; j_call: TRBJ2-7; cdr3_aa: ATSSPGTDTYEQY
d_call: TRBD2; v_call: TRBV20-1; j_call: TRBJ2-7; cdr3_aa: SARVVAGYEQY